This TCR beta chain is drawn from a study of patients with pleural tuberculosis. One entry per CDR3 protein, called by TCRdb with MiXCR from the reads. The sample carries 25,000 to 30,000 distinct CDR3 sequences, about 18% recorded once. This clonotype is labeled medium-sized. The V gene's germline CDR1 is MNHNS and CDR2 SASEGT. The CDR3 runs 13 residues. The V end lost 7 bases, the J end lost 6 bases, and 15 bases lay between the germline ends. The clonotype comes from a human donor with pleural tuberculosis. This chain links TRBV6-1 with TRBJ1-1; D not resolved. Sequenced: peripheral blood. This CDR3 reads CASNKAVGPEAFF. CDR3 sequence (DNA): TGTGCCAGCAATAAAGCCGTAGGGCCTGAAGCTTTCTTT.